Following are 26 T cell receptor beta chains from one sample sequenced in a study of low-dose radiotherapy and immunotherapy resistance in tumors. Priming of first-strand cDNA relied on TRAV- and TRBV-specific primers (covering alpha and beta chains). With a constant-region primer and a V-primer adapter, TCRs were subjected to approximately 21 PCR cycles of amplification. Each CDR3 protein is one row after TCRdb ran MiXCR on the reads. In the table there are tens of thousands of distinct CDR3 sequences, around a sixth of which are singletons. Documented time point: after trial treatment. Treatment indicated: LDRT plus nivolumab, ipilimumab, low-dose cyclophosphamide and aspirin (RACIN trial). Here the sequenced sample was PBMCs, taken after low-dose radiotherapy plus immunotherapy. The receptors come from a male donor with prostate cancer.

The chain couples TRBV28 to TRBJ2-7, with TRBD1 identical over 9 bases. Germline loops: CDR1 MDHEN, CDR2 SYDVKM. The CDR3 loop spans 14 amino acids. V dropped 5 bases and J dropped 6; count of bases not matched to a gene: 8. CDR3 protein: CASSPGTGISEQYF. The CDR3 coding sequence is TGTGCCAGCAGTCCCGGGACAGGGATTTCCGAGCAGTACTTC. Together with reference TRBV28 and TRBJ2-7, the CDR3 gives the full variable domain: DVKVTQSSRYLVKRTGEKVFLECVQDMDHENMFWYRQDPGLGLRLIYFSYDVKMKEKGDIPEGYSVSREKKERFSLILESASTNQTSMYLCASSPGTGISEQYFGPGTRLTVT.

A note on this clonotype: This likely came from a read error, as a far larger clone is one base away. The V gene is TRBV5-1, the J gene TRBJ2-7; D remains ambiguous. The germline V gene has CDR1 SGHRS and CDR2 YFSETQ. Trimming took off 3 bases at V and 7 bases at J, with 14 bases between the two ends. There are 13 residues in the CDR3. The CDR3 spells CASSSAGVHEQYF. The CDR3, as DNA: TGCGCCAGCAGCTCGGCAGGTGTCCATGAGCAGTACTTC.

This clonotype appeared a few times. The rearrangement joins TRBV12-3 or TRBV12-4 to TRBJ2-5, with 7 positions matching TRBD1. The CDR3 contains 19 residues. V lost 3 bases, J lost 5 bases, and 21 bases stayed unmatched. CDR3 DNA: TGTGCCAGCAGTTTTAGTGGGGTTCGAAACAGGGGCCGTTTGGAGACCCAGTACTTC. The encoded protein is CASSFSGVRNRGRLETQYF.

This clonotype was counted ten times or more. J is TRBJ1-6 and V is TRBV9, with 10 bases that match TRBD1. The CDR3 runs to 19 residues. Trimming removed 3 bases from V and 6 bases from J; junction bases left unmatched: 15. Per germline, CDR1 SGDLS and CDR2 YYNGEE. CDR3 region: CASSADKKTGGQINSPLHF. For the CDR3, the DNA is TGTGCCAGCAGCGCCGATAAAAAGACAGGGGGCCAGATTAATTCACCCCTCCACTTT.

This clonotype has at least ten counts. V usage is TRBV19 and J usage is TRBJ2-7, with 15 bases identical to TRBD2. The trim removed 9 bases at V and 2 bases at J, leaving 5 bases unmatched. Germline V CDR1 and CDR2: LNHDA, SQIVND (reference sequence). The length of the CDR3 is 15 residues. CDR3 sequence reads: CASTGLAGGTYEQYF. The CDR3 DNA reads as TGTGCCAGCACCGGACTAGCGGGAGGGACCTACGAGCAGTACTTC.

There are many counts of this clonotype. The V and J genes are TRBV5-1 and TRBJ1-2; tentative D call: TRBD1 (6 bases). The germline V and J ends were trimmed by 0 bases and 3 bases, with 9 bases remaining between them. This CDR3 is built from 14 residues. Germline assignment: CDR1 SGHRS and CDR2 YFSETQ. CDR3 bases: TGCGCCAGCAGCTTGGATTCAGGGGACTATGGCTACACCTTC. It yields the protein CASSLDSGDYGYTF.

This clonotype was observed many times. CDR3 amino acids: CASSLTDGVQGKYF. CDR3 bases: TGTGCCAGCAGCTTAACGGACGGTGTTCAAGGAAAGTACTTC. This chain connects TRBV7-9 to TRBJ2-5; D call uncertain. The germline gives CDR1 SEHNR, CDR2 FQNEAQ (reference sequence). With 2 bases removed from V and 12 bases from J, the gap between germline ends came to 19 bases. CDR3 length equals 14 residues.

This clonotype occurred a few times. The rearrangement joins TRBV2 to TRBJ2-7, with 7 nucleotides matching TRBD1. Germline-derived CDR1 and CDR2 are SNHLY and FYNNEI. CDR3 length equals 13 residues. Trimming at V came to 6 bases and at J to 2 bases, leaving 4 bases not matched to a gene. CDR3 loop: CASSPDRPYEQYF. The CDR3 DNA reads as TGTGCCAGCAGCCCGGACAGGCCCTACGAGCAGTACTTC.

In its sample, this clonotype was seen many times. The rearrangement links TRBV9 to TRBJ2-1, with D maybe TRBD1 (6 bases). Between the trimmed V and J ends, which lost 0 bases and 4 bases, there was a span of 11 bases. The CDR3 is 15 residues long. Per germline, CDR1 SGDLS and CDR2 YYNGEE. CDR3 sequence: CASSVGPTGYNEQFF. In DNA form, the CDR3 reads TGTGCCAGCAGCGTAGGTCCTACAGGGTACAATGAGCAGTTCTTC.

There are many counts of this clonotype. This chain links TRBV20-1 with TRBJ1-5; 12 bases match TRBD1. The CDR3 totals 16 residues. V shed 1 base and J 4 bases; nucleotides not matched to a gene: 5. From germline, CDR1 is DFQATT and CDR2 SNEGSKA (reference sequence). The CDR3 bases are TGCAGTGCTAGAGTGGGACAGGGGGCCGGAAATCAGCCCCAGCATTTT. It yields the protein CSARVGQGAGNQPQHF.

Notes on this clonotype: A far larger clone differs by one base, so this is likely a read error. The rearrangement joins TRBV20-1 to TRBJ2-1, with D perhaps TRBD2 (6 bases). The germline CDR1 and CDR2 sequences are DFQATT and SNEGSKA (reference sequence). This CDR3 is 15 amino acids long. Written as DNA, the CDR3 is TGCAGCGTTGGGGAGGACTATGCCTCGAGAAATGAGCAGTTCTTC. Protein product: CSVGEDYASRNEQFF.

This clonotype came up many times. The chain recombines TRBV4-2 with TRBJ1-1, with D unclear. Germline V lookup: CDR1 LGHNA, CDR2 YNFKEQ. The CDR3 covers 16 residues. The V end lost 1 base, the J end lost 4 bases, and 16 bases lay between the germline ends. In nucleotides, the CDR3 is TGTGCCAGCAGCCAAGCTACTAGGGAGGTCGGCACTGAAGCTTTCTTT. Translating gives CASSQATREVGTEAFF.

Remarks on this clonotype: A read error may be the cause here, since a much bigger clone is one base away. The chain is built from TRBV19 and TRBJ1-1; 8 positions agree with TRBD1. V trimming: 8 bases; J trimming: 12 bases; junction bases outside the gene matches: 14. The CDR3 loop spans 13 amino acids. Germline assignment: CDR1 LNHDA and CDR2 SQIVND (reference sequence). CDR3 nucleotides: TGTGCCAGTTCGGCGGACAGGGCGACTGGACCTTTCTTT. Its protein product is CASSADRATGPFF.

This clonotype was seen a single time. CDR3 nucleotides: TGTGCCAGCAGTTACTCGGGACTAGCCGACACAACGGGAGATACGCAGTATTTT. Translation: CASSYSGLADTTGDTQYF. The V call is TRBV5-8, the J call TRBJ2-3; 9 bases align to TRBD2. The CDR3 sequence is 18 residues long. V shed 5 bases and J 5 bases; nucleotides not matched to a gene: 18. Germline values: CDR1 SGHTS, CDR2 YDEGEE.

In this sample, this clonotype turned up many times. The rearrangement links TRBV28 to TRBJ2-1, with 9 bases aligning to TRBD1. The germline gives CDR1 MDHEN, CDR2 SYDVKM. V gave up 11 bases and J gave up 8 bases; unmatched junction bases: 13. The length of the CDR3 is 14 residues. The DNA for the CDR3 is TGTGCCGGCCCCGGGACAGGGATAGTACATGAGCAGTTCTTC. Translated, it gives CAGPGTGIVHEQFF.

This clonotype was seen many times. The CDR3 reads CASSPNLYEQYF. The CDR3 DNA reads TGTGCCAGCAGCCCGAACTTGTACGAGCAGTACTTC. The V and J genes are TRBV11-2 and TRBJ2-7; no reliable D call. V dropped 5 bases and J dropped 4 bases, with 9 bases sitting between them. The CDR3 is 12 amino acids. Germline CDR1 reads SGHAT; CDR2 reads FQNNGV.

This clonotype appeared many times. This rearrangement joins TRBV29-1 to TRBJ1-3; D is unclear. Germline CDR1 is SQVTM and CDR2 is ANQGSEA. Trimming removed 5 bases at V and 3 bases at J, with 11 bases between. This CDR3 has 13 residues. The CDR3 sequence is CSVWRQGGNTIYF. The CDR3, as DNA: TGCAGCGTTTGGAGGCAAGGTGGAAACACCATATATTTT.

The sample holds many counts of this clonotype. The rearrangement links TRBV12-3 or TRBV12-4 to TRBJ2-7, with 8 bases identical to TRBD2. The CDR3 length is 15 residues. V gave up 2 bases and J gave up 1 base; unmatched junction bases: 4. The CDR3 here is CASSLTAGVSYEQYF. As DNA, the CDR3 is TGTGCCAGCAGTTTAACAGCGGGAGTGTCCTACGAGCAGTACTTC.

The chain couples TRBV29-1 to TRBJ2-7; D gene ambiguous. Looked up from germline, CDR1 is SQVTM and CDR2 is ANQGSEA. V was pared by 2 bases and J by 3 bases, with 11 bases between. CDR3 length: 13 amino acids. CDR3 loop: CSVESGSDYEQYF. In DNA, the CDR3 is TGCAGCGTTGAATCCGGGTCGGACTACGAGCAGTACTTC.

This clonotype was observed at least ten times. The CDR3 sequence is CASSLDPGAAQGNTGELFF. The CDR3 nucleotides are TGTGCCAGCAGCTTGGATCCGGGGGCCGCTCAAGGGAACACCGGGGAGCTGTTTTTT. The rearrangement uses TRBV5-4 and TRBJ2-2; tentatively, D is TRBD1 or TRBD2 (6 bases each). The CDR3 runs 19 residues. The V and J ends lost 0 bases and 1 base respectively, with 19 bases between them. CDR1 is SGHNT, CDR2 YYREEE, per germline (reference sequence).

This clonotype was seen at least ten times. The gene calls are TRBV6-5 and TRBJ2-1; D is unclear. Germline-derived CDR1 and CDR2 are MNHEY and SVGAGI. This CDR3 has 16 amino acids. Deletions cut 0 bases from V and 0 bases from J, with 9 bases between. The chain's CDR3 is CASSYSAYRSYNEQFF. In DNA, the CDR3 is TGTGCCAGCAGTTACTCGGCTTACCGCTCCTACAATGAGCAGTTCTTC.

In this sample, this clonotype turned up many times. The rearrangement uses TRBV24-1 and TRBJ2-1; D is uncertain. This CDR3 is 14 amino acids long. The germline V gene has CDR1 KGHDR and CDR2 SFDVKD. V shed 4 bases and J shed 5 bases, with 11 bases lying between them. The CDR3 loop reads CATSESYRDNEQFF. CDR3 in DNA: TGTGCCACCAGTGAATCCTACCGGGACAATGAGCAGTTCTTC.

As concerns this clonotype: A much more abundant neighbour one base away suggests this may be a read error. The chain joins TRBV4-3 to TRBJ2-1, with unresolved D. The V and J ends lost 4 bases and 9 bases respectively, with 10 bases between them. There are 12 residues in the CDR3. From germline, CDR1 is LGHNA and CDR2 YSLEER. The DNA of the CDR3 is TGCGCCAGCAGCCTCACTATGGGTGAGCAGTTCTTC. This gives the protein CASSLTMGEQFF.

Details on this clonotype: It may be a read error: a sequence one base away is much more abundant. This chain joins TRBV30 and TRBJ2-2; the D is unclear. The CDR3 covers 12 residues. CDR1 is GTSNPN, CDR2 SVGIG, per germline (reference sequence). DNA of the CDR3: TGTGCCTGGACACCGAACACCCGGGAGCTGTTTTTT. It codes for CAWTPNTRELFF.

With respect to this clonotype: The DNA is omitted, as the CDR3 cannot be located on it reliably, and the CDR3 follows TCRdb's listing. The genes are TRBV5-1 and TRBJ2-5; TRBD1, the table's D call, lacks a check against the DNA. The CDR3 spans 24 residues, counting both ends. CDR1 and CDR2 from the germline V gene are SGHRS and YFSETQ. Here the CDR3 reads CASTNQTSMYLCATKGTPVKTQYF.

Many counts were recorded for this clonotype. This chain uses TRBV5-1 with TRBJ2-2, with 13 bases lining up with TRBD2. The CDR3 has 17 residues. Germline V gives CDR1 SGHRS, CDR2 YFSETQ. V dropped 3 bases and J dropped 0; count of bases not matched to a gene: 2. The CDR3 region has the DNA TGCGCCAGCAGCTCAGGGACTAGCGGGACGAACACCGGGGAGCTGTTTTTT. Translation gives CASSSGTSGTNTGELFF. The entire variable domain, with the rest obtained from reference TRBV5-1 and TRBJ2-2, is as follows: KAGVTQTPRYLIKTRGQQVTLSCSPISGHRSVSWYQQTPGQGLQFLFEYFSETQRNKGNFPGRFSGRQFSNSRSEMNVSTLELGDSALYLCASSSGTSGTNTGELFFGEGSRLTVL.